These T cell receptor beta chains were read from a single sample in a study of Ad26.COV2.S vaccination and SARS-CoV-2 variants. Libraries were prepared by immunoSEQ multiplex PCR; TCRdb keeps only in-frame clonotypes and omits some of them. The repertoire includes fewer than 500,000 clones, around 90% of them detected once, and less than 4.5% sits in the top ten. The specimen comprised peripheral blood, sampled in a trial of Ad26.COV2.S vaccine versus placebo. The receptors come from a person aged 18-60 years who received the Ad26.COV2.S COVID-19 vaccine or a placebo. CDR3s include the opening cysteine and the closing phenylalanine or tryptophan. The D gene is left open where the match is weak. Only some rows state a clone size, as once, few, many or a class for expanded clones.

size,J,D,V,DNA,CDR3
.,TRBJ2-7,.,TRBV9,TGTGCCAGCAGCGAAGGGACCTCCAGGGTCCACGAGCAGTACTTC,CASSEGTSRVHEQYF
.,TRBJ2-7,.,TRBV10-2,TGCGCCAGCAGTGGTAGATGGCAGGGCGACGAGCAGTACTTC,CASSGRWQGDEQYF
.,TRBJ2-7,.,TRBV7-2,TGTGCCAGCAGCTCCAACAGGGCCTACGAGCAGTACTTC,CASSSNRAYEQYF
.,TRBJ2-5,.,TRBV6-6,TGTGCCAGCAGTTTGAGGATTAGGGAGACCCAGTACTTC,CASSLRIRETQYF
.,TRBJ2-7,.,TRBV7-9,TGTGCCAGCAGCTTGACGGCAGGGGAGCAGTACTTC,CASSLTAGEQYF
.,TRBJ2-5,.,TRBV7-2,TGTGCCAGCAGCTTAGTTTCTAGCCAACTCTCGGAGACCCAGTACTTC,CASSLVSSQLSETQYF
.,TRBJ2-2,.,TRBV24-1,TGTGCCACCAGTGAAGCTACAGGGTTCACCGGGGAGCTGTTTTTT,CATSEATGFTGELFF
.,TRBJ2-7,TRBD1,TRBV5-1,TGCGCCAGCAGCGTCCCGGGACAGTTCTACGAGCAGTACTTC,CASSVPGQFYEQYF
.,TRBJ2-1,TRBD1,TRBV7-3,TGTGCCAGCAGCCCCGACAGGGACAATGAGCAGTTCTTC,CASSPDRDNEQFF
.,TRBJ2-7,.,TRBV28,TGTGCCAGCAGGCAGGGGGGGCCGCAGTACTTC,CASRQGGPQYF
.,TRBJ1-2,.,TRBV19,TGTGCCAGTTGCCGGTGGGGGGAGACTAACTATGGCTACACCTTC,CASCRWGETNYGYTF
.,TRBJ2-5,.,TRBV5-6,TGTGCCAGCAGCTTCCCGGGAATACAAGAGACCCAGTACTTC,CASSFPGIQETQYF
few,TRBJ1-6,.,TRBV28,TGTGCCAGCAGTTTAGGGCAGACTAATTCACCCCTCCACTTT,CASSLGQTNSPLHF
.,TRBJ2-2,.,TRBV11-2,TGTGCCAGCAGCTTAGACGGGAGGAACACCGGGGAGCTGTTTTTT,CASSLDGRNTGELFF
.,TRBJ2-2,TRBD2,TRBV3-1/TRBV3-2,TGTGCCAGCAGCCAAGATCGGGCTAGCGGCGCGAACACCGGGGAGCTGTTTTTT,CASSQDRASGANTGELFF
few,TRBJ2-7,.,TRBV7-9,TGTGCCAGCAGCTTTCAGTCTACCTACGAGCAGTACTTC,CASSFQSTYEQYF
.,TRBJ2-7,TRBD2,TRBV30,TGTGCCGGCGCGAGAGCGGGAGGTCTCTACGAGCAGTACTTC,CAGARAGGLYEQYF
.,TRBJ2-1,.,TRBV20-1,TGCAGTGCTAGTCCCGGCAGCTCCCATGAGCAGTTCTTC,CSASPGSSHEQFF
.,TRBJ1-1,TRBD1,TRBV5-1,TGCGCCAGCAGCTGGGACAGGGGAAACACTGAAGCTTTCTTT,CASSWDRGNTEAFF
.,TRBJ2-2,.,TRBV24-1,TGTGCCACCAGGTGGGGCACCGGGGAGCTGTTTTTT,CATRWGTGELFF
.,TRBJ2-2,TRBD2,TRBV27,TGTGCCAGCAGTTTGACTAGCCGGGACGGGGAGCTGTTTTTT,CASSLTSRDGELFF
.,TRBJ1-1,.,TRBV19,TGTGCCAGTAGTATCTTGGGAGGAAACACTGAAGCTTTCTTT,CASSILGGNTEAFF
.,TRBJ2-7,TRBD1,TRBV2,TGTGCCAGCAGTGAGGCGACAGGGACACCCGAGCAGTACTTC,CASSEATGTPEQYF
.,TRBJ2-3,TRBD2,TRBV10-3,TGTGCCATCAAGGGGAGCGGGAGGGGCACAGATACGCAGTATTTT,CAIKGSGRGTDTQYF
.,TRBJ2-6,.,TRBV14,TGTGCCAGCAGCCGAGGGGCCGCTGGGGCCAACGTCCTGACTTTC,CASSRGAAGANVLTF
.,TRBJ2-5,.,TRBV30,TGTGCCTGGAGTGTAAGACGGCAAGAGACCCAGTACTTC,CAWSVRRQETQYF
once,TRBJ1-5,.,TRBV19,TGTGCCAGAAAAGAAGGCCAGGGACTAGTGGGTCAGCCCCAGCATTTT,CARKEGQGLVGQPQHF
.,TRBJ2-3,TRBD1,TRBV7-2,TGTGCCAGCAGCACCCAGGGGGCTGATACGCAGTATTTT,CASSTQGADTQYF
.,TRBJ1-1,TRBD1,TRBV19,TGTGCCAGTAGTATAGATGGCCCGGGACAGGGTGACATGAACACTGAAGCTTTCTTT,CASSIDGPGQGDMNTEAFF
.,TRBJ2-1,TRBD1,TRBV5-5,TGTGCCAGCAGCTTTGAGGCGGAATCCGGGACAGGCAACTTCAATGAGCAGTTCTTC,CASSFEAESGTGNFNEQFF
.,TRBJ2-1,TRBD2,TRBV24-1,TGTGCCACCAGTGACCCAGGACTAGCACGATCCTACAATGAGCAGTTCTTC,CATSDPGLARSYNEQFF
.,TRBJ1-5,.,TRBV6-6,TGTGCCAGCATCCCCGGGCTTAGCAATCAGCCCCAGCATTTT,CASIPGLSNQPQHF
few,TRBJ2-7,.,TRBV6-5,TGTGCCAGCAGGAGGGGATACGAGCAGTACTTC,CASRRGYEQYF
.,TRBJ2-5,.,TRBV9,TGTGCCAGCAGCGTTTCCGGAGGGCCAGGAGAGACCCAGTACTTC,CASSVSGGPGETQYF
.,TRBJ1-4,TRBD1,TRBV29-1,TGCAGCGCCCGGACAGGACTAAATGAAAAACTGTTTTTT,CSARTGLNEKLFF
.,TRBJ1-1,.,TRBV7-2,TGTGCCAGCAGCTTAAGACCGGGAGCTGAAGCTTTCTTT,CASSLRPGAEAFF
.,TRBJ1-1,.,TRBV10-3,TGTGCCATCAGGTCGGTAGGGGAGAACACTGAAGCTTTCTTT,CAIRSVGENTEAFF
once,TRBJ1-1,.,TRBV7-2,TGTGCCAGCAGCCCTCCCGGACAGCGGGTCTCCGAAGCTTTCTTT,CASSPPGQRVSEAFF
.,TRBJ2-7,TRBD2,TRBV27,TGTGCCAGCAGTGCCCAACAGGTAGCGGGTAACGAGCAGTACTTC,CASSAQQVAGNEQYF
.,TRBJ1-4,.,TRBV11-3,TGTGCCAGCAGCTTAGATCGGGTTGCAACTAATGAAAAACTGTTTTTT,CASSLDRVATNEKLFF
.,TRBJ2-7,.,TRBV19,TGTGCCAGTAGTAAGCCAGGGAGCTCCTACGAGCAGTACTTC,CASSKPGSSYEQYF
.,TRBJ1-2,TRBD1,TRBV27,TGTGCCAGCAGTCGGACAGGGGCCCATCGGGGTAACTATGGCTACACCTTC,CASSRTGAHRGNYGYTF
.,TRBJ2-7,TRBD2,TRBV9,TGTGCCAGCAATCCGGGAGGGCCGGGAGAGCAGTACTTC,CASNPGGPGEQYF
.,TRBJ1-3,.,TRBV9,TGTGCCAGCAGCGACGGGGGGATCTCTGGAAACACCATATATTTT,CASSDGGISGNTIYF
.,TRBJ2-7,.,TRBV6-5,TGTGCCAGCAGTCCCCCGAGCGGAGGGGCCTACGAGCAGTACTTC,CASSPPSGGAYEQYF
.,TRBJ2-7,.,TRBV5-1,TGCGCCAGCAGCTTGGCGGGGAGTTCCTACGAGCAGTACTTC,CASSLAGSSYEQYF
.,TRBJ2-3,TRBD2,TRBV5-4,TGTGCCAGCAGCCAAAGACTAGCGGGAGCCGGAGGCACAGATACGCAGTATTTT,CASSQRLAGAGGTDTQYF
.,TRBJ2-5,TRBD1,TRBV5-4,TGTGCCAGCAGCTTGTCGGTCGGACAGGGGCACGAGACCCAGTACTTC,CASSLSVGQGHETQYF
.,TRBJ1-5,.,TRBV5-4,TGTGCCAGCAGCCGGGACTCCAATCAGCCCCAGCATTTT,CASSRDSNQPQHF
.,TRBJ1-1,.,TRBV24-1,TGTGCCACCAGTGATTTGTTAGGTGAAGCTTTCTTT,CATSDLLGEAFF
.,TRBJ1-5,.,TRBV10-2,TGCGCCAGCACCGTCCTAAAAGATCAGCCCCAGCATTTT,CASTVLKDQPQHF